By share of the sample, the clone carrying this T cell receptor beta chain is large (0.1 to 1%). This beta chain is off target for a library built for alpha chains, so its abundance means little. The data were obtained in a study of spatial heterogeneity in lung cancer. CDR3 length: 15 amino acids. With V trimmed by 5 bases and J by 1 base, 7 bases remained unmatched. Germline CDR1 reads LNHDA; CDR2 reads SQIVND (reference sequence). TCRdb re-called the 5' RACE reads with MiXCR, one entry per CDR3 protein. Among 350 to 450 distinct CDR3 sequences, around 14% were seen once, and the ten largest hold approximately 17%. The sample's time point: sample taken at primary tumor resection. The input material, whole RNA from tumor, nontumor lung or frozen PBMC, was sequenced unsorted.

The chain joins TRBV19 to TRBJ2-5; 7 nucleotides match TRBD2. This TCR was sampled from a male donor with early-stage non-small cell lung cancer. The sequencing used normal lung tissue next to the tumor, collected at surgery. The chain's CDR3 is CASSPRGSFQETQYF. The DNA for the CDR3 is TGTGCCAGTAGTCCGCGCGGGAGTTTCCAAGAGACCCAGTACTTC. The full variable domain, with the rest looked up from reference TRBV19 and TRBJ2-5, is DGGITQSPKYLFRKEGQNVTLSCEQNLNHDAMYWYRQDPGQGLRLIYYSQIVNDFQKGDIAEGYSVSREKKESFPLTVTSAQKNPTAFYLCASSPRGSFQETQYFGPGTRLLVL.